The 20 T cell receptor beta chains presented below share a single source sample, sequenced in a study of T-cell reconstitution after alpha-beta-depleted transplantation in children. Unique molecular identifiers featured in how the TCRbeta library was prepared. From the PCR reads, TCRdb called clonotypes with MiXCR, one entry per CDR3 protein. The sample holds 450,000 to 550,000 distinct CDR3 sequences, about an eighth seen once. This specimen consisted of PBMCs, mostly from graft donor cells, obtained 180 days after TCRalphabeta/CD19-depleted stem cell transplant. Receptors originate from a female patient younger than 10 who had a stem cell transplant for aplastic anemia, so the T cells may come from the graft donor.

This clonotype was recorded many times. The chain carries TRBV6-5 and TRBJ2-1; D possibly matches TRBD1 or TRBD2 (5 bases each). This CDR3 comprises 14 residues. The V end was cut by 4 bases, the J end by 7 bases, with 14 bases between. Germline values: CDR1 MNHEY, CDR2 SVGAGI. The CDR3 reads CASSSAGTTNEQFF. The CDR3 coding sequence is TGTGCCAGCAGTTCCGCCGGGACCACTAATGAGCAGTTCTTC.

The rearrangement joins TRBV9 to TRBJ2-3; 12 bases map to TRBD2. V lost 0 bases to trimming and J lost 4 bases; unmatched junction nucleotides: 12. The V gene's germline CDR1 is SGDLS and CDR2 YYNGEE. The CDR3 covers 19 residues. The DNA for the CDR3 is TGTGCCAGCAGCGTAGCTGGGACTAGCGGGCCGTTTGGGGCAGATACGCAGTATTTT. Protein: CASSVAGTSGPFGADTQYF.

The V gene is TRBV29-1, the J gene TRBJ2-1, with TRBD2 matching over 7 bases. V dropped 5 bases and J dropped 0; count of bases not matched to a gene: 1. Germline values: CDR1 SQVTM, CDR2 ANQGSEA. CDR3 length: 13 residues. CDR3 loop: CSVSSGSYNEQFF. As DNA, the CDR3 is TGCAGCGTTTCTAGCGGCTCCTACAATGAGCAGTTCTTC.

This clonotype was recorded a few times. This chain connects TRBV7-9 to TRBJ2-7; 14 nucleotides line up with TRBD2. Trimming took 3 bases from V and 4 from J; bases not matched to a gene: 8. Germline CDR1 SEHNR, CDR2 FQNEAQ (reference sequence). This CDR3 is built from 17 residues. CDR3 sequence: CASSFPSGTSGSYEQYV. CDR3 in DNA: TGTGCCAGCAGCTTCCCCTCCGGGACTAGCGGGAGTTACGAGCAGTACGTC.

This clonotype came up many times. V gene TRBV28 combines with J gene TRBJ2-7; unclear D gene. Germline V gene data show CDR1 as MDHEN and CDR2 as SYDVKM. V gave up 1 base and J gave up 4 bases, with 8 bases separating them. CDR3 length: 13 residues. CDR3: CASSLSRHYEQYF. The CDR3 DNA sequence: TGTGCCAGCAGTTTATCGCGACATTACGAGCAGTACTTC.

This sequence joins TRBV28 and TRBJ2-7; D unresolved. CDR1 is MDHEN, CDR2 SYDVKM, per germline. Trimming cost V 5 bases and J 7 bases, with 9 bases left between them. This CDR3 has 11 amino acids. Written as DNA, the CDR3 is TGTGCCAGCAGTCGTCGATTTGAGCAGTACTTC. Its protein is CASSRRFEQYF.

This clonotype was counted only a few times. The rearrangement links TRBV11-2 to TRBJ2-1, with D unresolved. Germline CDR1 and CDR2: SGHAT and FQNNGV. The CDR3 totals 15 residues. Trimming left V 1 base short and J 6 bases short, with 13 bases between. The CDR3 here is CASSLGGSALNEQFF. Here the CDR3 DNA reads TGTGCCAGCAGCTTAGGGGGATCGGCTCTCAATGAGCAGTTCTTC.

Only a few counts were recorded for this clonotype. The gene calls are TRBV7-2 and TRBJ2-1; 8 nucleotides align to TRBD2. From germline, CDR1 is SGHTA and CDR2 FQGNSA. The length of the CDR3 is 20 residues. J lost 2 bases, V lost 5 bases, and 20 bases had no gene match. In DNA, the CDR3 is TGTGCCAGCAGCCCGCATCGAGGGGGGAGCGGACTAGCCCCCTACAATGAGCAGTTCTTC. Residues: CASSPHRGGSGLAPYNEQFF.

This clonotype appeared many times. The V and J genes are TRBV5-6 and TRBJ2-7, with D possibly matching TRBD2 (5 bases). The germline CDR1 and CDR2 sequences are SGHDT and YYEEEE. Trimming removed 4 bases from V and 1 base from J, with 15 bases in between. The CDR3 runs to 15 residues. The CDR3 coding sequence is TGTGCCAGCAGCCCGGACCCGAGAGGGTCCTACGAGCAGTACTTC. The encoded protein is CASSPDPRGSYEQYF.

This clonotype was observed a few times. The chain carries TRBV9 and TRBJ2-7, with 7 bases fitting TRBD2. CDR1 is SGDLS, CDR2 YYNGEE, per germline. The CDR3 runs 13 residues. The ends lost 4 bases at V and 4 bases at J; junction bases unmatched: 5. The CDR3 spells CASSPRGEYEQYF. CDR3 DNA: TGTGCCAGCAGCCCCCGGGGGGAGTACGAGCAGTACTTC.

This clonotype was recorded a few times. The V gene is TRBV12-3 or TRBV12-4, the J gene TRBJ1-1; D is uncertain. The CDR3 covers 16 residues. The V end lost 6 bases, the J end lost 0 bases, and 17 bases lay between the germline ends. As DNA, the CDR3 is TGTGCCAGCAGCCACACTAGGACCTCGCTGAACACTGAAGCTTTCTTT. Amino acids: CASSHTRTSLNTEAFF.

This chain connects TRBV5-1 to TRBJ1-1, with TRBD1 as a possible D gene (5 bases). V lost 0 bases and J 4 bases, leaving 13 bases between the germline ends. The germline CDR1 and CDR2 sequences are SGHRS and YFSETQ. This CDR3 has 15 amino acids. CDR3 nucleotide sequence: TGCGCCAGCAGCTTGGGAGGCAGGGTGACCACTGAAGCTTTCTTT. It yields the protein CASSLGGRVTTEAFF.

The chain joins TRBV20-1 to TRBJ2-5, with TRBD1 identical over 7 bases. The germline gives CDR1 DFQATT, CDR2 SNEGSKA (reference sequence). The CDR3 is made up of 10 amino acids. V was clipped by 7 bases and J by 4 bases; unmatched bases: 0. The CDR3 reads CSGQGETQYF. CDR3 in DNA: TGCAGTGGACAGGGAGAGACCCAGTACTTC.

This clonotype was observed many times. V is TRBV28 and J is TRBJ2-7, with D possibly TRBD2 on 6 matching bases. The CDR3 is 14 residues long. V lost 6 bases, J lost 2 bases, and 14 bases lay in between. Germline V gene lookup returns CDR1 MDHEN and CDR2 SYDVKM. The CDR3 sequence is CASSLEGSPYEQYF. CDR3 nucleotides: TGTGCCAGCAGCCTGGAGGGGAGTCCCTACGAGCAGTACTTC.

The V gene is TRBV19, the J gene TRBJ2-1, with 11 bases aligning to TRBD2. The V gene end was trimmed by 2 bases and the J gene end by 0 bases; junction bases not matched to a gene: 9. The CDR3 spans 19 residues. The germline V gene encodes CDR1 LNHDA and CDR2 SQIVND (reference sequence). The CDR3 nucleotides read TGTGCCAGTAGTATATGGGGACTAGCGGCCCCAAGCTCCTACAATGAGCAGTTCTTC. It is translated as CASSIWGLAAPSSYNEQFF.

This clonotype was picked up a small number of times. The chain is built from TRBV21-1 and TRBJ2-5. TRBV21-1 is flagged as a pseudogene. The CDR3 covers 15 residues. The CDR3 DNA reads TGTGCCAGCAGCAAAGCGACTCTGGAGCAAGAGACCCAGTACTTC. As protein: CASSKATLEQETQYF.

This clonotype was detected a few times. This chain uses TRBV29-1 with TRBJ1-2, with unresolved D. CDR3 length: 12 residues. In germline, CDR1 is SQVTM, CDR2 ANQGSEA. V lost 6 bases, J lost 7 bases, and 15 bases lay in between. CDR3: CSVVGGGGGYTF. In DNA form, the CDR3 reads TGCAGCGTCGTAGGTGGAGGAGGTGGCTACACCTTC. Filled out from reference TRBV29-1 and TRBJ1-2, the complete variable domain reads SAVISQKPSRDICQRGTSLTIQCQVDSQVTMMFWYRQQPGQSLTLIATANQGSEATYESGFVIDKFPISRPNLTFSTLTVSNMSPEDSSIYLCSVVGGGGGYTFGSGTRLTVV.

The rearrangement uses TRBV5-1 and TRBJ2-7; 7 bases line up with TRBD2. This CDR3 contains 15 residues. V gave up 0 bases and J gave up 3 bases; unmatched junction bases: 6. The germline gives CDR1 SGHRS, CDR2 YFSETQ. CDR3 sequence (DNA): TGCGCCAGCAGCTTGGTGGCGGGGGACGGCTACGAGCAGTACTTC. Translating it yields CASSLVAGDGYEQYF.

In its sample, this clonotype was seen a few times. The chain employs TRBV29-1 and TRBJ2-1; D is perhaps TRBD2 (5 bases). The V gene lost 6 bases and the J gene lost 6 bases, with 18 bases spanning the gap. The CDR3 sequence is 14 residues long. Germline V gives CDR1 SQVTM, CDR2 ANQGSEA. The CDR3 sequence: CSVDRRAVRNEQFF. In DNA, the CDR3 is TGCAGCGTGGACCGGCGGGCGGTCCGCAATGAGCAGTTCTTC.

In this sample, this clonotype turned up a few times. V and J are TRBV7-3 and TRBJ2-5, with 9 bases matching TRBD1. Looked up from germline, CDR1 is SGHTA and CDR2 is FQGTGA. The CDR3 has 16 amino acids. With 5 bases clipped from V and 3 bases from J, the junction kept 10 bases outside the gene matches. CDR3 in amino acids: CASSRTGAPFEETQYF. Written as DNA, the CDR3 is TGTGCCAGCAGCCGGACAGGGGCTCCTTTTGAAGAGACCCAGTACTTC.